This T cell receptor beta chain was found in a study of type 1 regulatory T cells. Study observations and caveats: Tr1 cells had a more restricted TCR repertoire than non-Tr1 cells.

Note on this clonotype: Its antigen is unknown.

The CDR3 runs to 16 residues. The V and J ends lost 0 bases and 4 bases respectively, with 15 bases between them. CDR1 is SNHLY, CDR2 FYNNEI, per germline. TCRdb re-called the reads with MiXCR, one entry per CDR3 protein. The sample includes more than 60,000 distinct CDR3 sequences, 49% seen only once; the top ten take approximately 2%. Material for sequencing was cultured non-Tr1 T cells, either the whole culture or a sorted T cell fraction (not recorded which). This chain joins TRBV2 and TRBJ1-2; TRBD1 is a possible D gene (5 bases). This sequence originates from a human donor in good health. CDR3 in DNA: TGTGCCAGCAGTGAAGCCGACAGCCTGGGGCGCTATGGCTACACCTTC. It codes for CASSEADSLGRYGYTF.